A selection of T cell receptor beta chains follows, all from one sample in a study of T-cell reconstitution after alpha-beta-depleted transplantation in children. TCRdb re-called the PCR reads with MiXCR, one entry per CDR3 protein. The table records about 600,000 distinct CDR3 sequences, roughly 23% of them present only once. The source was PBMCs, mostly from graft donor cells, collected 360 days after TCRalphabeta/CD19-depleted stem cell transplant. These receptors all stem from a boy in the first two years of life who had a stem cell transplant for acute myeloid leukemia, so the T cells may come from the graft donor. The CDR3 runs from the conserved cysteine through the conserved F or W.

V: TRBV10-3
CDR3: CAINSDEGTETQYF

V: TRBV20-1
CDR3: CSASSGLLSSYEQYF

V: TRBV20-1
CDR3: CSARDKASGGAGGELFF

V: TRBV6-5
CDR3: CASTLAPGTGEAFF

V: TRBV5-1
CDR3: CASSLLQVGETQYF

V: TRBV28
CDR3: CASSQAGDLNYGYTF

V: TRBV9
CDR3: CASSVASTGPFYGYTF

V: TRBV10-3
CDR3: CAISEGQSTYGYTF

V: TRBV28
CDR3: CASTTPRGSRNQPQHF

V: TRBV5-1
CDR3: CASSLAFGLYEQYF

V: TRBV15
CDR3: CATSTNLNKNQPQHF

V: TRBV12-3/TRBV12-4
CDR3: CASSSDGRDTEAFF

V: TRBV20-1
CDR3: CSARAAGFSTYEQYF

V: TRBV13
CDR3: CASSLQLGPQETQYF

V: TRBV20-1
CDR3: CSARDLGGGDYNEQFF

V: TRBV7-9
CDR3: CASSAHRGGFVSTEAFF

V: TRBV9
CDR3: CASSVDGTANEKLFF

V: TRBV2
CDR3: CASSPLAAHSYEQYF

V: TRBV28
CDR3: CASSLIGTGTVDTQYF

V: TRBV12-3/TRBV12-4
CDR3: CASSFHREETQYF

V: TRBV28
CDR3: CASTPDRSLATDTQYF

V: TRBV11-2
CDR3: CASSFEGGGNNEQFF

V: TRBV7-6
CDR3: CAVRLVGTDTQYF

V: TRBV24-1
CDR3: CATSAAGGQFF

V: TRBV5-6
CDR3: CASSIGTTITQYF

V: TRBV11-3
CDR3: CASSFESGRVETQYF

V: TRBV6-1
CDR3: CASSPRTDYNEKLFF

V: TRBV7-9
CDR3: CASSYLEIGDIQYF

V: TRBV20-1
CDR3: CSAKGQETQYF

V: TRBV28
CDR3: CASSPTGVEKLFF

V: TRBV3-1
CDR3: CASSLTTGGTNTGELFF

V: TRBV20-1
CDR3: CSARVGGDEKLFF

V: TRBV6-1
CDR3: CASQMDIPSETQYF

V: TRBV6-1
CDR3: CASSEARVTSGYNEQFF

V: TRBV20-1
CDR3: CSARVPRQASTQNTEAFF

V: TRBV12-3/TRBV12-4
CDR3: CASSFMLAGGGEQFF

V: TRBV25-1
CDR3: CASSVLAARDEQFF

V: TRBV12-5
CDR3: CASGLVRKGHVKTNYEQYF

V: TRBV24-1
CDR3: CATSDSTGLGSPLHF

V: TRBV20-1
CDR3: CSATGTGLLGELFF

V: TRBV30
CDR3: CAWRLTGVKEKLFF

V: TRBV25-1
CDR3: CASSEFSGANTGELFF

V: TRBV7-9
CDR3: CASSSPPGQGYDGYTF

V: TRBV28
CDR3: CASSLEGQPNTEAFF

V: TRBV20-1
CDR3: CSAREGWNTEAFF

V: TRBV5-1
CDR3: CASSFSAGATYNEQFF

V: TRBV11-2
CDR3: CASILGWAGDTTTDTQYF

V: TRBV7-9
CDR3: CASSLGSTYQETQYF

V: TRBV28
CDR3: CASSYSGDFNEKLFF

V: TRBV10-3
CDR3: CAISVQGGNTEAFF

V: TRBV15
CDR3: CATSRATADTGELFF

V: TRBV4-3
CDR3: CASSQDRVGIGYTF

V: TRBV27
CDR3: CASRPVYGSYNEQFF

V: TRBV20-1
CDR3: CSASPPELAGGVQSYEQYF